The next 17 T cell receptor beta chains were all read from a single sample in a study of CD8+CD57+ T cells in acquired aplastic anemia. Profiles of TCR beta VDJ and CDR3 were generated from a genomic DNA template. TCRdb recomputed calls from the reads with MiXCR, one row per CDR3 protein. This table has about 190,000 distinct CDR3 sequences, approximately 50% appearing once. Sequencing input: sorted CD4+, CD8+, or CD8+CD57+ T cells (not recorded which) from PBMCs. The receptors come from a human donor in good health, serving as a control.

This clonotype was seen only once. V gene TRBV7-6 combines with J gene TRBJ1-2; tentatively, D is TRBD1 (5 bases). The CDR3 has 14 amino acids. The V end lost 3 bases, the J end lost 6 bases, and 14 bases lay between the germline ends. Germline V CDR1 and CDR2: SGHVS, FNYEAQ. The chain's CDR3 is CASSLAGGRDGYTF. The CDR3 bases are TGTGCCAGCAGCTTGGCGGGGGGACGGGATGGCTACACCTTC.

Concerning this clonotype itself: The missing conserved phenylalanine or tryptophan at the end of this CDR3 makes a read error likely. It is unclear where the CDR3 begins or ends on the DNA, so no DNA is shown, and the CDR3 is as TCRdb lists it. CDR3 in amino acids: CASSQEDYT. V gene TRBV4-3 combines with J gene TRBJ1-5. 9 amino acids form the CDR3, both terminal residues included. Per germline, CDR1 LGHNA and CDR2 YSLEER.

In this sample, this clonotype turned up a few times. The chain employs TRBV7-2 and TRBJ2-7, with 10 bases lining up with TRBD2. The length of the CDR3 is 20 residues. The germline CDR1 and CDR2 sequences are SGHTA and FQGNSA. Germline trimming cut 1 base from V and 5 bases from J; bases unmatched to any gene: 20. CDR3 residues: CASSLVGGGAGGPRSNEQYF. The CDR3 DNA reads TGTGCCAGCAGCTTAGTGGGGGGGGGAGCGGGGGGGCCAAGAAGCAACGAGCAGTACTTC.

This clonotype was counted at least ten times. The gene calls are TRBV20-1 and TRBJ2-6; 11 nucleotides align to TRBD1. The CDR3 sequence is 19 residues long. The junction had 13 bases not matched to a gene; V was cut back by 1 base and J by 5 bases. Per the germline V gene, CDR1 is DFQATT and CDR2 is SNEGSKA (reference sequence). The CDR3 protein is CSARAFTGTGGTWANVLTF. CDR3 coding DNA: TGCAGTGCTAGAGCGTTCACCGGGACAGGGGGGACCTGGGCCAACGTCCTGACTTTC.

Points on this clonotype: Because the CDR3 is missing its conserved closing phenylalanine or tryptophan, this is likely a read error. This chain joins TRBV11-1 and TRBJ2-7, with 9 bases that match TRBD1. V gave up 10 bases and J gave up 3 bases; unmatched junction bases: 10. Germline-derived CDR1 and CDR2 are SGHAT and FQDESV (reference sequence). This CDR3 has 14 amino acids. As DNA, the CDR3 is TGTGCCATCAGTTGGGACAGGGCGAACTACGAGCAGTACCTC. Its translation: CAISWDRANYEQYL.

Many counts were recorded for this clonotype. The chain uses TRBV19 and TRBJ2-3, with a tentative D call TRBD2 (6 bases). The V end was cut by 1 base, the J end by 3 bases, with 23 bases between. Germline CDR1 and CDR2: LNHDA and SQIVND (reference sequence). CDR3 length equals 19 residues. In DNA, the CDR3 is TGTGCCAGTAGTATAGGGAAAGGCGGGACCTTCACTGGTACAGATACGCAGTATTTT. Encoded protein: CASSIGKGGTFTGTDTQYF.

The V and J genes are TRBV9 and TRBJ1-5; 8 bases map to TRBD1. V dropped 3 bases and J dropped 7; count of bases not matched to a gene: 6. Germline V gene lookup returns CDR1 SGDLS and CDR2 YYNGEE. This CDR3 is built from 14 residues. CDR3 nucleotides: TGTGCCAGCAGCGCCGGACAGGGTTGGCAGCCCCAGCATTTT. This codes for CASSAGQGWQPQHF. The complete variable domain, with remaining parts taken from reference TRBV9 and TRBJ1-5, reads DSGVTQTPKHLITATGQRVTLRCSPRSGDLSVYWYQQSLDQGLQFLIQYYNGEERAKGNILERFSAQQFPDLHSELNLSSLELGDSALYFCASSAGQGWQPQHFGDGTRLSIL.

This clonotype was seen many times. This chain connects TRBV7-8 to TRBJ2-5; 10 nucleotides agree with TRBD1. The CDR3 spans 16 residues. J gave up 5 bases and V 3 bases, and 9 bases lay outside the gene matches. Germline V gene lookup returns CDR1 SGHVS and CDR2 FQNEAQ. For the CDR3, the DNA is TGTGCCAGCAGCTTCGTAGCCGGGACAGGGGAGGAGACCCAGTACTTC. Translation: CASSFVAGTGEETQYF.

This clonotype was recorded many times. This sequence joins TRBV9 and TRBJ1-3; the D gene is possibly TRBD1 (5 bases). The length of the CDR3 is 15 residues. V lost 4 bases to trimming and J lost 2 bases, with 13 bases between them. CDR1 SGDLS and CDR2 YYNGEE come from the germline V gene. The CDR3 region is CASSSDGGAGNTIYF. In nucleotides, the CDR3 is TGTGCCAGCAGCTCCGACGGGGGGGCTGGAAACACCATATATTTT. The whole variable domain, remainder taken from reference TRBV9 and TRBJ1-3, is DSGVTQTPKHLITATGQRVTLRCSPRSGDLSVYWYQQSLDQGLQFLIQYYNGEERAKGNILERFSAQQFPDLHSELNLSSLELGDSALYFCASSSDGGAGNTIYFGEGSWLTVV.

Many counts were recorded for this clonotype. The gene calls are TRBV3-1 and TRBJ1-2; no firm D call. This CDR3 comprises 15 residues. V lost 2 bases and J lost 4, with 14 bases in between. CDR1 is LGHDT, CDR2 YNNKEL, per germline (reference sequence). The CDR3 nucleotides are TGTGCCAGCAGCCAATCCCGGGTTCAGCGCTATGGCTACACCTTC. Its protein product is CASSQSRVQRYGYTF.

This clonotype was counted a few times. The gene calls are TRBV18 and TRBJ2-1; maybe TRBD1 (6 bases). This CDR3 has 15 amino acids. CDR1 KGHSH and CDR2 LQKENI come from the germline V gene. V was pared by 0 bases and J by 8 bases, with 14 bases between. The CDR3 loop reads CASSPPSQGMYEQFF. The DNA of the CDR3 is TGTGCCAGCTCACCACCGTCCCAGGGGATGTATGAGCAGTTCTTC.

This clonotype has more than one count but fewer than ten. This rearrangement joins TRBV9 to TRBJ1-6; 7 nucleotides line up with TRBD1. CDR1 SGDLS and CDR2 YYNGEE come from the germline V gene. The length of the CDR3 is 17 residues. V trimming: 0 bases; J trimming: 6 bases; junction bases outside the gene matches: 9. The CDR3 region is CASSVATGAGTNSPLHF. The CDR3 DNA sequence: TGTGCCAGCAGCGTAGCAACAGGGGCCGGAACTAATTCACCCCTCCACTTT.

This clonotype occurred a few times. Possible read error: a much larger clone is one base away. The genes are TRBV6-2 or TRBV6-3 and TRBJ2-7; the D gene is possibly TRBD1 (5 bases). This CDR3 is 15 amino acids long. Looked up from germline, CDR1 is MNHEY and CDR2 is SVGEGT. The CDR3 spells CASSYSPGYRYGQYF. CDR3 bases: TGTGCCAGCAGTTACTCTCCAGGGTATCGCTACGGGCAGTACTTC.

This clonotype has at least ten counts. CDR3 sequence: CASSFLNTDTQYF. The CDR3, as DNA: TGTGCCAGCAGCTTCCTGAACACAGATACGCAGTATTTT. This rearrangement joins TRBV13 to TRBJ2-3; no clear D gene. CDR1 and CDR2 (germline): PRHDT, FYEKMQ (reference sequence). Trimming removed 3 bases at V and 2 bases at J, with 6 bases between. The CDR3 has 13 residues.

This clonotype was seen at least ten times. The chain carries TRBV5-1 and TRBJ2-2, with 7 bases aligning to TRBD1. This CDR3 is 14 amino acids long. The germline V gene has CDR1 SGHRS and CDR2 YFSETQ. The trim removed 0 bases at V and 7 bases at J, leaving 3 bases unmatched. The CDR3 sequence is CASSLGQGIGELFF. The CDR3 nucleotides read TGCGCCAGCAGCTTGGGACAGGGAATCGGGGAGCTGTTTTTT. Supplemented by reference TRBV5-1 and TRBJ2-2, the full variable domain reads KAGVTQTPRYLIKTRGQQVTLSCSPISGHRSVSWYQQTPGQGLQFLFEYFSETQRNKGNFPGRFSGRQFSNSRSEMNVSTLELGDSALYLCASSLGQGIGELFFGEGSRLTVL.

This clonotype has at least ten counts. The J gene is TRBJ1-1, the V gene TRBV3-1, with 7 bases identical to TRBD1. Looked up from germline, CDR1 is LGHDT and CDR2 is YNNKEL (reference sequence). After removal of 6 bases from V and 0 bases from J, the junction contained 4 bases not matched to a gene. The CDR3 spans 14 residues. The CDR3 nucleotides are TGTGCCAGCAGGACGGGACAGCTGAACACTGAAGCTTTCTTT. It translates to CASRTGQLNTEAFF.

This chain joins TRBV7-2 and TRBJ1-2; the match to TRBD1 covers 7 bases. Germline assignment: CDR1 SGHTA and CDR2 FQGNSA. This CDR3 has 13 residues. V shed 3 bases, J shed 4 bases, and the junction held 2 bases outside the gene matches. The CDR3: CASSLTGTYGYTF. The DNA of the CDR3 is TGTGCCAGCAGCTTGACAGGGACCTATGGCTACACCTTC.